The 9 T cell receptor beta chains reported below all come from one sample, sequenced in a study of cytomegalovirus exposure and HLA in healthy donors. The PCR used 60 Vbeta and 13 Jbeta primers. Clones were read by immunoSEQ multiplex PCR, and TCRdb kept only the in-frame ones, dropping some. Among about 100,000 clones listed, around four fifths were seen once. Sequencing was performed on PBMCs. Receptors were obtained from a young man in good health and CMV-seronegative.

The chain has TRBV6-5 and TRBJ1-1, with a weak D call TRBD1 (5 bases). The CDR3 length is 14 residues. V gave up 10 bases and J gave up 4 bases, with 19 bases separating them. Germline values: CDR1 MNHEY, CDR2 SVGAGI. CDR3 amino acids: CATARGDRSTEAFF. As DNA, the CDR3 is TGTGCCACCGCACGGGGGGATCGGAGCACTGAAGCTTTCTTT.

The chain couples TRBV5-4 to TRBJ1-1; 7 bases fit TRBD1. V shed 1 base and J 1 base; nucleotides not matched to a gene: 10. This CDR3 has 17 amino acids. Germline lookup yields CDR1 SGHNT and CDR2 YYREEE (reference sequence). CDR3 region: CASSLPGQPEWNTEAFF. Written as DNA, the CDR3 is TGTGCCAGCAGCTTGCCGGGACAGCCAGAATGGAACACTGAAGCTTTCTTT.

This chain links TRBV27 with TRBJ2-7; 7 positions agree with TRBD1. V shed 6 bases, J shed 7 bases, and the junction held 21 bases outside the gene matches. Germline assignment: CDR1 MNHEY and CDR2 SMNVEV (reference sequence). The CDR3 extends over 17 amino acids. The CDR3 bases are TGTGCCAGCAGCCTCGGACGACAGGGAAGCCCCTTGGGAGAGCAGTACTTC. As protein: CASSLGRQGSPLGEQYF.

The gene calls are TRBV9 and TRBJ1-5, with D uncertain. The CDR3 has 14 residues. From germline, CDR1 is SGDLS and CDR2 YYNGEE. Trimming removed 3 bases from V and 3 bases from J, with 10 bases in between. The CDR3 protein is CASSAAGDNQPQHF. In DNA form, the CDR3 reads TGTGCCAGCAGCGCCGCGGGTGACAATCAGCCCCAGCATTTT.

The V call is TRBV6-5, the J call TRBJ1-3; perhaps TRBD1 as D (5 bases). CDR1 and CDR2 (germline): MNHEY, SVGAGI. V was cut by 4 bases and J by 0 bases, with 10 bases left in between. The CDR3 runs 15 residues. CDR3 sequence reads: CASSLLGLSGNTIYF. As DNA, the CDR3 is TGTGCCAGCAGTTTACTGGGGCTCTCTGGAAACACCATATATTTT.

This chain joins TRBV10-3 and TRBJ1-6, with 12 positions matching TRBD1. With 7 bases clipped from V and 10 bases from J, the junction kept 8 bases outside the gene matches. The CDR3 spans 15 residues. From germline, CDR1 is ENHRY and CDR2 SYGVKD. This CDR3 reads CAIKMGQGAGSPLHF. The CDR3 DNA reads TGTGCCATCAAGATGGGACAGGGGGCCGGCTCACCCCTCCACTTT.

The chain carries TRBV4-1 and TRBJ1-2; 7 bases line up with TRBD1. Trimming took 5 bases from V and 5 from J; bases not matched to a gene: 11. The CDR3 runs 15 residues. The germline V gene has CDR1 MGHRA and CDR2 YSYEKL. CDR3 region: CASSNRTGAWYGYTF. The CDR3 nucleotides are TGCGCCAGCAGCAACCGGACAGGCGCCTGGTATGGCTACACCTTC.

This clone was seen once. The rearrangement links TRBV5-1 to TRBJ1-2; 12 nucleotides line up with TRBD1. The CDR3 runs to 15 residues. The V gene's germline CDR1 is SGHRS and CDR2 YFSETQ. Losses at the gene ends were 3 bases for V and 7 bases for J; bases not matched to a gene: 7. CDR3 bases: TGCGCCAGCAGCTCGTCCGGGACAGGGGGCGTTGGCTACACCTTC. Encoded protein: CASSSSGTGGVGYTF. Variable domain in full (rest from reference TRBV5-1 and TRBJ1-2): KAGVTQTPRYLIKTRGQQVTLSCSPISGHRSVSWYQQTPGQGLQFLFEYFSETQRNKGNFPGRFSGRQFSNSRSEMNVSTLELGDSALYLCASSSSGTGGVGYTFGSGTRLTVV.

V is TRBV9 and J is TRBJ2-6; a possible D gene is TRBD1 (5 bases). Germline lookup yields CDR1 SGDLS and CDR2 YYNGEE. Trimming stripped 4 bases from V and 0 bases from J, with 11 bases between. The CDR3 contains 16 residues. DNA of the CDR3: TGTGCCAGCAGCCCCCAAGGGGTCTCTGGGGCCAACGTCCTGACTTTC. It encodes CASSPQGVSGANVLTF.